Included here is one TCR beta chain sequence, with context. Its target is unknown. The sample is drawn from a study of response to subunit inactivated influenza vaccine. General observations from the study: Each seasonal influenza vaccination recruits few new T cells, the authors suggested.

One entry per CDR3 protein, called by TCRdb with MiXCR from the RT-PCR reads. The table records some 500,000 distinct CDR3 sequences, 25% of them present only once. The receptor was isolated from a man aged 45 to 65 who received an inactivated influenza vaccine. The sample was CD4+ T cells sorted from PBMCs, taken more than 4 days after vaccination.

CDR3: CAISDLGRDRVNYGYTF. DNA for the CDR3: TGTGCCATCAGTGACCTCGGCCGGGACAGGGTCAACTATGGCTACACCTTC. The rearrangement links TRBV10-3 to TRBJ1-2, with 9 bases lining up with TRBD1. Losses at the gene ends were 3 bases for V and 2 bases for J; bases not matched to a gene: 10. The germline gives CDR1 ENHRY, CDR2 SYGVKD. The CDR3 is made up of 17 amino acids.